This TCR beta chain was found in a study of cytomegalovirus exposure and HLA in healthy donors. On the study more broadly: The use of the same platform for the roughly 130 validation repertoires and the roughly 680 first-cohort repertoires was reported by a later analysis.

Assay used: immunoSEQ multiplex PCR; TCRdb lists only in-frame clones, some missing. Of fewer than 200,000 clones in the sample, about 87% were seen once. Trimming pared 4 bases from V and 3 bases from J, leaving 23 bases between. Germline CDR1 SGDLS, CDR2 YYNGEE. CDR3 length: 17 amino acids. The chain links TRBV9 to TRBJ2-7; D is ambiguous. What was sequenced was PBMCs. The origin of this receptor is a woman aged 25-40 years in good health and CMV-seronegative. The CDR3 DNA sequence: TGTGCCAGCAGCCCGAGCCTGGAGCTCCCCCGAAACTACGAGCAGTACTTC. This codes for CASSPSLELPRNYEQYF.